The rows below give T cell receptor beta chains drawn from one sample of a study of cytomegalovirus exposure and HLA in healthy donors. TCRdb keeps only in-frame clones here, not all; method: immunoSEQ multiplex PCR. The sample shows roughly 170,000 clones, approximately 83% of them seen only once. The sample consisted of PBMCs. Every receptor here comes from a woman aged 18-29 years in good health and CMV-seropositive. Each CDR3 is given with its conserved first and last residue. Each record gives: J gene, V gene, clone size, D gene, CDR3 protein, CDR3 DNA. D genes are given only for firm matches. Rows may omit the clone size; those that give it use once, few, many or a size class.

j_gene: TRBJ2-7; v_gene: TRBV10-1; abundance: few; d_gene: .; CDR3aa: CASSESGRGYEQYF; CDR3nt: TGCGCCAGCAGTGAGTCGGGGAGGGGGTACGAGCAGTACTTC
j_gene: TRBJ1-1; v_gene: TRBV6-5; abundance: once; d_gene: .; CDR3aa: CASWRGRNTEAFF; CDR3nt: TGTGCCAGCTGGCGGGGGCGAAACACTGAAGCTTTCTTT
j_gene: TRBJ2-5; v_gene: TRBV2; abundance: .; d_gene: TRBD2; CDR3aa: CASSEAGGGETQYF; CDR3nt: TGTGCCAGCAGTGAAGCCGGCGGGGGAGAGACCCAGTACTTC
j_gene: TRBJ2-6; v_gene: TRBV5-1; abundance: .; d_gene: .; CDR3aa: CASRETRDSGANVLTF; CDR3nt: TGCGCCAGCAGGGAAACCCGGGACTCTGGGGCCAACGTCCTGACTTTC
j_gene: TRBJ2-7; v_gene: TRBV19; abundance: .; d_gene: TRBD2; CDR3aa: CASSITSGSYEQYF; CDR3nt: TGTGCCAGTAGTATTACTAGCGGTTCCTACGAGCAGTACTTC
j_gene: TRBJ1-1; v_gene: TRBV5-8; abundance: .; d_gene: TRBD1; CDR3aa: CASSLRRDRGFLTEAFF; CDR3nt: TGTGCCAGCAGCTTGCGCCGAGACAGGGGGTTCCTGACTGAAGCTTTCTTT
j_gene: TRBJ2-2; v_gene: TRBV4-2; abundance: .; d_gene: .; CDR3aa: CASSQHLPGTGELFF; CDR3nt: TGTGCCAGCAGCCAACACCTTCCCGGGACCGGGGAGCTGTTTTTT
j_gene: TRBJ2-1; v_gene: TRBV27; abundance: .; d_gene: TRBD2; CDR3aa: CASTEVGGGVYNEQFF; CDR3nt: TGTGCCAGCACGGAGGTCGGGGGGGGAGTCTACAATGAGCAGTTCTTC
j_gene: TRBJ2-4; v_gene: TRBV19; abundance: .; d_gene: .; CDR3aa: CASRDGVPNIQYF; CDR3nt: TGTGCCAGTAGGGACGGGGTCCCTAACATTCAGTACTTC
j_gene: TRBJ1-4; v_gene: TRBV6-1; abundance: .; d_gene: TRBD1; CDR3aa: CASSAIAYRGEKLFF; CDR3nt: TGTGCCAGCAGCGCAATAGCTTACAGGGGCGAAAAACTGTTTTTT
j_gene: TRBJ1-6; v_gene: TRBV27; abundance: .; d_gene: TRBD1; CDR3aa: CASSSLGTGPRLYSPLHF; CDR3nt: TGTGCCAGCAGTTCCCTCGGGACAGGCCCTCGCCTTTATTCACCCCTCCACTTT
j_gene: TRBJ2-7; v_gene: TRBV2; abundance: few; d_gene: .; CDR3aa: CASREGTLPFYEQYF; CDR3nt: TGTGCCAGCAGGGAGGGGACCCTTCCTTTTTACGAGCAGTACTTC
j_gene: TRBJ2-1; v_gene: TRBV6-5; abundance: .; d_gene: .; CDR3aa: CASTPPGLYNEQFF; CDR3nt: TGTGCCAGCACTCCACCGGGACTTTACAATGAGCAGTTCTTC
j_gene: TRBJ1-6; v_gene: TRBV7-6; abundance: .; d_gene: .; CDR3aa: CASSREEGANSPLHF; CDR3nt: TGTGCCAGCAGCCGTGAGGAAGGGGCTAATTCACCCCTCCACTTT
j_gene: TRBJ1-3; v_gene: TRBV5-1; abundance: .; d_gene: TRBD1; CDR3aa: CASRQTGDRGNTIYF; CDR3nt: TGCGCCAGCAGACAAACAGGGGATAGAGGAAACACCATATATTTT
j_gene: TRBJ2-7; v_gene: TRBV14; abundance: once; d_gene: TRBD1; CDR3aa: CASSQTGPSYEQYF; CDR3nt: TGTGCCAGCAGCCAGACAGGGCCTTCCTACGAGCAGTACTTC
j_gene: TRBJ2-1; v_gene: TRBV4-3; abundance: .; d_gene: .; CDR3aa: CASSQEGRGIRDEQFF; CDR3nt: TGCGCCAGCAGCCAAGAAGGGAGGGGGATTCGCGATGAGCAGTTCTTC
j_gene: TRBJ2-7; v_gene: TRBV7-2; abundance: few; d_gene: .; CDR3aa: CASSPGLSGSYEQYF; CDR3nt: TGTGCCAGCAGCCCGGGACTTTCAGGCTCCTACGAGCAGTACTTC